The 9 T cell receptor beta chains given below trace back to one sample, sequenced in a study of OX40 agonist ivuxolimab in advanced cancers. The data were produced by immunoSEQ multiplex PCR, yet TCRdb's version contains in-frame clones alone and is incomplete. The table has approximately 18,000 clones, more than 60% seen once. The sample in question was CD4+ or CD8+ T cells sorted from blood, obtained in a trial of the OX40 agonist ivuxolimab. These receptors were obtained from an adult with an advanced solid tumor such as melanoma, head and neck, liver or kidney cancer.

The V gene is TRBV2, the J gene TRBJ1-1, with no clear D. Trimming stripped 5 bases from V and 1 base from J, with 11 bases between. This CDR3 is 14 amino acids long. Germline loops: CDR1 SNHLY, CDR2 FYNNEI. CDR3 in amino acids: CASSLRASNTEAFF. The CDR3 coding sequence is TGTGCCAGCAGTCTGCGGGCTTCGAACACTGAAGCTTTCTTT.

V is TRBV9 and J is TRBJ2-2, with D perhaps TRBD2 (5 bases). Germline values: CDR1 SGDLS, CDR2 YYNGEE. CDR3 length: 15 residues. Trimming took 0 bases from V and 6 from J, leaving 12 bases between them. The chain's CDR3 is CASSVEVGVAGELFF. The CDR3 DNA sequence: TGTGCCAGCAGCGTAGAGGTGGGAGTGGCCGGGGAGCTGTTTTTT.

The rearrangement links TRBV5-6 to TRBJ1-3; no firm D call. Germline values: CDR1 SGHDT, CDR2 YYEEEE. This CDR3 comprises 14 residues. Trimming pared 1 base from V and 7 bases from J, leaving 12 bases between. The CDR3 nucleotides are TGTGCCAGCAGCTTGCCCGCGGGTCGCAACACCATATATTTT. It codes for CASSLPAGRNTIYF.

CDR3: CASSFRGLAGPDTGELFF. In DNA form, the CDR3 reads TGTGCCAGCAGTTTTAGAGGGCTAGCGGGACCCGACACCGGGGAGCTGTTTTTT. The genes are TRBV28 and TRBJ2-2; 9 nucleotides line up with TRBD2. Germline assignment: CDR1 MDHEN and CDR2 SYDVKM. The CDR3 is 18 residues long. After removal of 3 bases from V and 3 bases from J, the junction contained 11 bases not matched to a gene.

The rearrangement joins TRBV13 to TRBJ2-7, with D tentatively TRBD1 (5 bases). The germline V and J ends were trimmed by 3 bases and 0 bases, with 9 bases remaining between them. The CDR3 has 14 residues. CDR1 is PRHDT, CDR2 FYEKMQ, per germline (reference sequence). CDR3 amino acids: CASSFQGLSYEQYF. DNA of the CDR3: TGTGCCAGCAGCTTCCAGGGTCTCTCCTACGAGCAGTACTTC. Full variable domain (rest looked up from reference TRBV13 and TRBJ2-7): AAGVIQSPRHLIKEKRETATLKCYPIPRHDTVYWYQQGPGQDPQFLISFYEKMQSDKGSIPDRFSAQQFSDYHSELNMSSLELGDSALYFCASSFQGLSYEQYFGPGTRLTVT.

V is TRBV2 and J is TRBJ1-3, with TRBD1 identical over 7 bases. V was pared by 3 bases and J by 0 bases, with 2 bases of the junction left unmatched. This CDR3 is 15 amino acids long. Germline V gene sequence: CDR1 SNHLY, CDR2 FYNNEI. CDR3 DNA sequence: TGTGCCAGCAGTGAGGACAGGAGCTCTGGAAACACCATATATTTT. Amino acid sequence: CASSEDRSSGNTIYF.

This chain joins TRBV9 and TRBJ1-1; D may be TRBD1 (6 bases). CDR1 and CDR2 from the germline V gene are SGDLS and YYNGEE. This CDR3 is built from 16 residues. The germline V and J ends were trimmed by 0 bases and 2 bases, with 14 bases remaining between them. CDR3 residues: CASSVAAGQINTEAFF. CDR3 bases: TGTGCCAGCAGCGTAGCCGCCGGACAGATCAACACTGAAGCTTTCTTT.

There are a few counts of this clone. CDR3 nucleotide sequence: TGTGCCAGCAGCTTGGAGGCGGTCTACACTGAAGCTTTCTTT. Protein product: CASSLEAVYTEAFF. The genes are TRBV5-6 and TRBJ1-1; the D is unclear. This CDR3 comprises 14 residues. With 0 bases removed from V and 3 bases from J, the gap between germline ends came to 9 bases. The germline CDR1 and CDR2 sequences are SGHDT and YYEEEE.

This clone was seen a single time. The rearrangement links TRBV9 to TRBJ1-1; D perhaps matches TRBD1 (5 bases). Per the germline V gene, CDR1 is SGDLS and CDR2 is YYNGEE. The CDR3 runs to 15 residues. V was shortened by 4 bases and J by 1 base, with 14 bases between the two germline ends. The CDR3 DNA follows: TGTGCCAGCAGCCCGGCGGGACTAACGAACACTGAAGCTTTCTTT. Its protein product is CASSPAGLTNTEAFF.